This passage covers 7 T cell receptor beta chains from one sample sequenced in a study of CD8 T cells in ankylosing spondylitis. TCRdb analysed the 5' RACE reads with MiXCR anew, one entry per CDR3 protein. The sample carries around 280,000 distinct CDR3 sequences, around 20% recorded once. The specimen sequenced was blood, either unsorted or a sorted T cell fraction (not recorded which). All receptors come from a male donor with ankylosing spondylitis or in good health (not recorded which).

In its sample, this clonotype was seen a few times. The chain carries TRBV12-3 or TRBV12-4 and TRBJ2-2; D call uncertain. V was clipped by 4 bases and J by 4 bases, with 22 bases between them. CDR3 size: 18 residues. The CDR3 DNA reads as TGTGCCAGCAGTTCGGCCCTTACTAAGCATATCTTCACCGGGGAGCTGTTTTTT. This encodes CASSSALTKHIFTGELFF.

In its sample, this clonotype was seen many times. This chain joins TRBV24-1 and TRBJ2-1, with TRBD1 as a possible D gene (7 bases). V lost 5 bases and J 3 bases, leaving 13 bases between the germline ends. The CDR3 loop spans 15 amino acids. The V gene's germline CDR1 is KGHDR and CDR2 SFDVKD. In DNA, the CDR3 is TGTGCCACCAGTGGGGCGGGACAGAGCTACAATGAGCAGTTCTTC. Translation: CATSGAGQSYNEQFF.

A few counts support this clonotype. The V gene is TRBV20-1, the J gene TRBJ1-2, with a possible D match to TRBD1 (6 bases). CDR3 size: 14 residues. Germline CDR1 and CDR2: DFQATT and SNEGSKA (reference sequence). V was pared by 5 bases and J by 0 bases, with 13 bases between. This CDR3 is CSASDRLANYGYTF. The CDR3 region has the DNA TGCAGTGCTTCAGACAGGTTAGCTAACTATGGCTACACCTTC.

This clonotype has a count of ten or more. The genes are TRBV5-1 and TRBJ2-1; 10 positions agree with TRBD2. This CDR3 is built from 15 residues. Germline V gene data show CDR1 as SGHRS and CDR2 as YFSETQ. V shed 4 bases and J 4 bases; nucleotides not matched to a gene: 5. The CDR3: CASSASSGGYNEQFF. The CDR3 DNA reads TGCGCCAGCAGCGCGAGTAGCGGGGGGTACAATGAGCAGTTCTTC.

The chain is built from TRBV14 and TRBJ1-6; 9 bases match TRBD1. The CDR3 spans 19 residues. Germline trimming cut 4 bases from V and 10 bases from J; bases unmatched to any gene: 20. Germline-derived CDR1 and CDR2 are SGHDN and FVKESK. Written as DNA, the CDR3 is TGTGCCAGCAGCCCCAATCGCCAAGCACAGGGGGCAAGTCAGTCACCCCTCCACTTT. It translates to CASSPNRQAQGASQSPLHF.

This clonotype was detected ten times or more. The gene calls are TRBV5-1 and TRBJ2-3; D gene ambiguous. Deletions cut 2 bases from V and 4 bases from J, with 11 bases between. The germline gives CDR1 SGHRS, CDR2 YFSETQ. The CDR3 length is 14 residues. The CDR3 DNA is TGCGCCAGCAGCTTCGCTTCATGGGCAGATACGCAGTATTTT. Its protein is CASSFASWADTQYF.

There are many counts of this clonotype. For the CDR3, the DNA is TGTGCCAGCAGCTTAGAACCTACCCCAGCTTATGGCTACACCTTC. Residues: CASSLEPTPAYGYTF. The chain carries TRBV11-2 and TRBJ1-2; D gene unclear. Trimming took off 0 bases at V and 5 bases at J, with 13 bases between the two ends. The CDR3 is 15 amino acids. In germline, CDR1 is SGHAT, CDR2 FQNNGV. Complete variable domain (other parts from reference TRBV11-2 and TRBJ1-2): EAGVAQSPRYKIIEKRQSVAFWCNPISGHATLYWYQQILGQGPKLLIQFQNNGVVDDSQLPKDRFSAERLKGVDSTLKIQPAKLEDSAVYLCASSLEPTPAYGYTFGSGTRLTVV.